This T cell receptor (beta chain) emerged from a study of T cell responses to AZD1222 COVID-19 vaccine. Overall study results and limits: At 160-218 and 743-854, vaccine-associated CD4 TCRs were dominant, and they spanned spike. The study found Spike-specific TCR breadth and depth rose after two AZD1222 doses. The donor group comprised mostly white British people and more females; the analysis possibly underestimated clonal diversity.

As for this clone: Its matching antigen is unknown.

Clones were sequenced by immunoSEQ multiplex PCR, and TCRdb holds only the in-frame ones, with some missing. Of 100,000 to 150,000 clones in the sample, about 79% were seen once. Combined were second doses at about 4 or about 12 weeks. This receptor was identified in an adult who received the AZD1222 COVID-19 vaccine. The source material was peripheral blood, sampled 28 days after the second AZD1222 dose.

The CDR3 DNA reads as TGCGCCAGCAGTGTAAAGAACACTGAAGCTTTCTTT. Residues: CASSVKNTEAFF. V gene TRBV10-2 combines with J gene TRBJ1-1, with D hard to call. This CDR3 is built from 12 residues. Trimming removed 4 bases from V and 1 base from J, with 4 bases in between. Germline V CDR1 and CDR2: WSHSY, SAAADI.